This record covers a single TCR beta chain. The antigen is undetermined. The data belong to a study of CD4 T cells in relation to SARS-CoV-2 and coronaviruses. TCRdb's copy holds only in-frame clones and misses some; the assay was immunoSEQ multiplex PCR. The table records about 20,000 clones, just under 70% of them present only once. V was shortened by 3 bases and J by 9 bases, with 18 bases between the two germline ends. The CDR3 length is 14 residues. In germline, CDR1 is DFQATT, CDR2 SNEGSKA (reference sequence). The unexposed donors gave CD4+ T cells in about 2011-2019, prior to COVID-19. CD4+ T cells were isolated from the cells after 10 days of culture. Testing used SARS-CoV-2 S/N and four cold-coronavirus spikes on unexposed-donor CD4+ T cells, cells permitting.

The sequenced sample consisted of CD4+ T cells from PBMCs, cultured in vitro. This receptor was identified in a human donor in good health. The J gene is TRBJ2-1, the V gene TRBV20-1; weak D call: TRBD2 (6 bases). DNA for the CDR3: TGCAGTGCTAGTGGGGACTCTAGGCATAGTGAGCAGTTCTTC. It yields the protein CSASGDSRHSEQFF.